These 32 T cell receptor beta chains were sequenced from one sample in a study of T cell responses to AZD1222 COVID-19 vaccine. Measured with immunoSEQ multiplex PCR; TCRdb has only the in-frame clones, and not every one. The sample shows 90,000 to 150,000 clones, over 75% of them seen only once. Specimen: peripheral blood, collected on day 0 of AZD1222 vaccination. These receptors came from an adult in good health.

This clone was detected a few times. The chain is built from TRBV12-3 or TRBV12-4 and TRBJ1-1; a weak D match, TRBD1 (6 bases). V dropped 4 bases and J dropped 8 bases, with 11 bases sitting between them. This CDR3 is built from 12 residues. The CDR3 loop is CASSWGRGEAFF. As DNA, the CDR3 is TGTGCCAGCAGTTGGGGGCGGGGAGAAGCTTTCTTT.

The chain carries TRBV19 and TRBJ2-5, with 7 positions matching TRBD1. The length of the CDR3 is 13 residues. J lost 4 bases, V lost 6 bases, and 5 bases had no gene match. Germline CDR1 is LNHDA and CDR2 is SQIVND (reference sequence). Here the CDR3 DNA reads TGTGCCAGTAGCGACAGGGCCCGAGAGACCCAGTACTTC. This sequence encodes CASSDRARETQYF. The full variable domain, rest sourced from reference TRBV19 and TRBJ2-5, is DGGITQSPKYLFRKEGQNVTLSCEQNLNHDAMYWYRQDPGQGLRLIYYSQIVNDFQKGDIAEGYSVSREKKESFPLTVTSAQKNPTAFYLCASSDRARETQYFGPGTRLLVL.

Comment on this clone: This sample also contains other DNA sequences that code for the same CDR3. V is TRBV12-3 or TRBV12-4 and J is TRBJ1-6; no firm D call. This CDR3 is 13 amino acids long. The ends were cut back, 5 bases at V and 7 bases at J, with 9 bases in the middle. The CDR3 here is CASSLTGNSPLHF. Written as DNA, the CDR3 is TGTGCCAGCAGTCTGACGGGGAATTCACCCCTCCACTTT.

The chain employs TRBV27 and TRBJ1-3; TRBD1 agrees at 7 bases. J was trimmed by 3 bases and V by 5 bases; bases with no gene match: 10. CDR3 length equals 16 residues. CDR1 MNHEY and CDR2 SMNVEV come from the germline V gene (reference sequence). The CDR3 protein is CASSLRQGLFGNTIYF. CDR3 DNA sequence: TGTGCCAGCAGTCTCCGACAGGGTCTATTTGGAAACACCATATATTTT.

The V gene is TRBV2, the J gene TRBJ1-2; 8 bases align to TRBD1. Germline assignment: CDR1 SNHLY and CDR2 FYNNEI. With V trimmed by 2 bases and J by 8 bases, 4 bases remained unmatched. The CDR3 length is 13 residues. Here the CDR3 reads CASSEWDRSGYTF. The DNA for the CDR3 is TGTGCCAGCAGTGAATGGGACAGGTCCGGCTACACCTTC. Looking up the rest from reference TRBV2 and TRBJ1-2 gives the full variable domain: EPEVTQTPSHQVTQMGQEVILRCVPISNHLYFYWYRQILGQKVEFLVSFYNNEISEKSEIFDDQFSVERPDGSNFTLKIRSTKLEDSAMYFCASSEWDRSGYTFGSGTRLTVV.

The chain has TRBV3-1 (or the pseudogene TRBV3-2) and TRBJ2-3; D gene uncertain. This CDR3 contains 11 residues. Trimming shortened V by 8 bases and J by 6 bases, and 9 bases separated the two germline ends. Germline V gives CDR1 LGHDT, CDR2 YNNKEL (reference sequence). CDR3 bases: TGTGCCAGCCGCTTTGCGGATACGCAGTATTTT. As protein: CASRFADTQYF.

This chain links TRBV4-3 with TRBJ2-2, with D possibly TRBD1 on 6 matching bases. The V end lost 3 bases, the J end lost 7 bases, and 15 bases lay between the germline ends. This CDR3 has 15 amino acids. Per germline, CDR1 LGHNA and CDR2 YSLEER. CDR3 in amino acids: CASSQDVDRFGELFF. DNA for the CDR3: TGCGCCAGCAGCCAGGACGTCGACAGGTTCGGGGAGCTGTTTTTT.

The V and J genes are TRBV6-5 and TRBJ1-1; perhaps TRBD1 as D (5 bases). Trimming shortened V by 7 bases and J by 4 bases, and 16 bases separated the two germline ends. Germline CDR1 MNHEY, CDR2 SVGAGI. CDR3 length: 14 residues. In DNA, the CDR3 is TGTGCCAGCACCACATTTCAGGGCTCCACTGAAGCTTTCTTT. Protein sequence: CASTTFQGSTEAFF.

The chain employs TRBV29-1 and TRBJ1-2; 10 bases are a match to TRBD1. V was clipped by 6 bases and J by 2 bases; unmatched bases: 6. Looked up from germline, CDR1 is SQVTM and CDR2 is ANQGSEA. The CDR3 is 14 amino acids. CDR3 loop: CSVQDRGPNYGYTF. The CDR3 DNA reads TGCAGCGTCCAAGACAGGGGGCCCAACTATGGCTACACCTTC.

CDR3 nucleotide sequence: TGCGCCAGCAGCTTGGTAGGGGGCCGGACTGAAGCTTTCTTT. It is translated as CASSLVGGRTEAFF. The chain links TRBV5-1 to TRBJ1-1; 7 bases agree with TRBD1. The V gene end was trimmed by 0 bases and the J gene end by 5 bases; junction bases not matched to a gene: 4. Germline CDR1 SGHRS, CDR2 YFSETQ. CDR3 length: 14 residues.

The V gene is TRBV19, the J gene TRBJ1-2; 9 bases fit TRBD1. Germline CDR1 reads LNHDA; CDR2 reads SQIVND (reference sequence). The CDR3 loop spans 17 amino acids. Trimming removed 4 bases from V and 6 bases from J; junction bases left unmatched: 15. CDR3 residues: CASSTYRDRVGLDGYTF. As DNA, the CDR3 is TGTGCCAGTAGTACCTACCGGGACAGGGTAGGGTTGGATGGCTACACCTTC.

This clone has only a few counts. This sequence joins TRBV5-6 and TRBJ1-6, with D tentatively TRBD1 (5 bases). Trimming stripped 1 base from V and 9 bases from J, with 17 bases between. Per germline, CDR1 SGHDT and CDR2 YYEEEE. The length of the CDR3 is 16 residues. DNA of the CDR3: TGTGCCAGCAGCTTGAAGGCTTCCAGGGTACCTTCACCCCTCCACTTT. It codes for CASSLKASRVPSPLHF.

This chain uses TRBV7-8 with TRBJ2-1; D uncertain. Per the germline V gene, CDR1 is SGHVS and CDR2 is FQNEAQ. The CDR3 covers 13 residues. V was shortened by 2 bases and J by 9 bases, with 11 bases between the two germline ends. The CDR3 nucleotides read TGTGCCAGCAGCTTAAGGGCAGCCGCTGAGCAGTTCTTC. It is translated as CASSLRAAAEQFF. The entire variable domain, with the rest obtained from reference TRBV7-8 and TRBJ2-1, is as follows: GAGVSQSPRYKVAKRGQDVALRCDPISGHVSLFWYQQALGQGPEFLTYFQNEAQLDKSGLPSDRFFAERPEGSVSTLKIQRTQQEDSAVYLCASSLRAAAEQFFGPGTRLTVL.

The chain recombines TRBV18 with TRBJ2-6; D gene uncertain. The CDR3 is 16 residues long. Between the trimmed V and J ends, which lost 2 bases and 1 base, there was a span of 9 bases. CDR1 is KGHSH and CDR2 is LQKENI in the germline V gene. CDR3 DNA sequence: TGTGCCAGCTCACCATCCTTTGGTTCTGGGGCCAACGTCCTGACTTTC. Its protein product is CASSPSFGSGANVLTF. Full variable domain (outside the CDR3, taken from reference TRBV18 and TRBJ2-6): NAGVMQNPRHLVRRRGQEARLRCSPMKGHSHVYWYRQLPEEGLKFMVYLQKENIIDESGMPKERFSAEFPKEGPSILRIQQVVRGDSAAYFCASSPSFGSGANVLTFGAGSRLTVL.

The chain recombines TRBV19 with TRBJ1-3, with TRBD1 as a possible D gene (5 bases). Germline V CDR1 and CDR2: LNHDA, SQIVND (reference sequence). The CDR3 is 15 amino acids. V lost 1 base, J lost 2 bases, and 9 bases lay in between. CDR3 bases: TGTGCCAGTAGTATAGCAGGGATCGCTGGAAACACCATATATTTT. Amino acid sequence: CASSIAGIAGNTIYF.

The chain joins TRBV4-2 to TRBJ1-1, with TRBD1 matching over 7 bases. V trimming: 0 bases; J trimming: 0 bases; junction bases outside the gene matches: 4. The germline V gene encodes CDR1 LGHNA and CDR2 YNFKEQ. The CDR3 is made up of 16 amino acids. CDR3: CASSQEMTGLNTEAFF. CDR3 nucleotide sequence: TGTGCCAGCAGCCAAGAGATGACAGGGTTGAACACTGAAGCTTTCTTT.

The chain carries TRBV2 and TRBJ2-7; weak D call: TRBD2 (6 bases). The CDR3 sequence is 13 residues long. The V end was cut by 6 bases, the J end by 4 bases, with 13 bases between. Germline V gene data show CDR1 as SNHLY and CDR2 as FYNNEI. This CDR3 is CASSRDSYYEQYF. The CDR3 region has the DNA TGTGCCAGCAGCCGGGACTCTTATTACGAGCAGTACTTC. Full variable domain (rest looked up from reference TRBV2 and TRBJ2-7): EPEVTQTPSHQVTQMGQEVILRCVPISNHLYFYWYRQILGQKVEFLVSFYNNEISEKSEIFDDQFSVERPDGSNFTLKIRSTKLEDSAMYFCASSRDSYYEQYFGPGTRLTVT.

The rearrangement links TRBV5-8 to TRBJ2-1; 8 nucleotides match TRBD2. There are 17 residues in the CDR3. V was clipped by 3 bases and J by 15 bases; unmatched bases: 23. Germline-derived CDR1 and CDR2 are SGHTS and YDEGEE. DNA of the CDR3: TGTGCCAGCAGCTCGGGAGGGGACAAGATCAGCCCCTACAAAGGGTTCTTC. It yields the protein CASSSGGDKISPYKGFF.

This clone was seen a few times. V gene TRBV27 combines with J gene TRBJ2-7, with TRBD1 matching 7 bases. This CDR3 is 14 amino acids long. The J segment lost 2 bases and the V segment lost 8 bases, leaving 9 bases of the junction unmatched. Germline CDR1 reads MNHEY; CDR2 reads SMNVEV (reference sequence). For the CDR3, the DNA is TGTGCCAGCTCGCCGAGACAGGGCCCCTACGAGCAGTACTTC. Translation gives CASSPRQGPYEQYF.

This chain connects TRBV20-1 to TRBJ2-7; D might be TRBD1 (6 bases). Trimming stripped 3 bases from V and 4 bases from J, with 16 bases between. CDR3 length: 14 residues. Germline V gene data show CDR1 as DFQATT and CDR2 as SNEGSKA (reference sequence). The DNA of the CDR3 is TGCAGTGCTAGTAGGGACATTGGATCTTACGAGCAGTACTTC. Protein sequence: CSASRDIGSYEQYF.

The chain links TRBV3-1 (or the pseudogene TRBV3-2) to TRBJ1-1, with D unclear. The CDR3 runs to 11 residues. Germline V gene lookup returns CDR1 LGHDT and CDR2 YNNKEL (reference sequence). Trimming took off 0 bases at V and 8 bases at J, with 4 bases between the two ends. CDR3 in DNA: TGTGCCAGCAGCCAAGAACTCGAAGCTTTCTTT. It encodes CASSQELEAFF.

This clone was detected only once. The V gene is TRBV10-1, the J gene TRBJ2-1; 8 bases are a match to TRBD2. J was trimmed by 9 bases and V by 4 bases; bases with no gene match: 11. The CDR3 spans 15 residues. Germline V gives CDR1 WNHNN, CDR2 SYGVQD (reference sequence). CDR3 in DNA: TGCGCCAGCAGTGTGAGCGGGGGAACCGGGGGTGAGCAGTTCTTC. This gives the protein CASSVSGGTGGEQFF.

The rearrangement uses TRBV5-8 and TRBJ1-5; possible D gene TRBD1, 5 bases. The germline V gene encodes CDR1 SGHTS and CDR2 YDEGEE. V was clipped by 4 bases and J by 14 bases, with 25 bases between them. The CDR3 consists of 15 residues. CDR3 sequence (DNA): TGTGCCAGCAGCGCCCGACAGACCGATCCCCTTCGAGAGCATTTT. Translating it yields CASSARQTDPLREHF.

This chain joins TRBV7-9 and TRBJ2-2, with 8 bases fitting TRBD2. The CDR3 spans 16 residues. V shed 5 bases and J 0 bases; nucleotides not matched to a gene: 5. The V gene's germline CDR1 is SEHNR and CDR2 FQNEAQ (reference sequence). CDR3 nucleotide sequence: TGTGCCAGCAGCCCAAGCGGGGGTGCGAACACCGGGGAGCTGTTTTTT. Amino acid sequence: CASSPSGGANTGELFF.

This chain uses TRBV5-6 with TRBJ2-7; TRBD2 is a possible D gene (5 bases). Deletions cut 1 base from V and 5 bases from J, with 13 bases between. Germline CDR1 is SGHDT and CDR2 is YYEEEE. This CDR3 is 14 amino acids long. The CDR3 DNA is TGTGCCAGCAGCTTGAGGCAGACTATCGACGAGCAGTACTTC. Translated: CASSLRQTIDEQYF.

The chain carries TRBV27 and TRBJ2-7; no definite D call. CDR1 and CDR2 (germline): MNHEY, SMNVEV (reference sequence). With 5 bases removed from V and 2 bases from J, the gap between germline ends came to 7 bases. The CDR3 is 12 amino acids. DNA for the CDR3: TGTGCCAGCAGTACAACCACCTACGAGCAGTACTTC. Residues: CASSTTTYEQYF.

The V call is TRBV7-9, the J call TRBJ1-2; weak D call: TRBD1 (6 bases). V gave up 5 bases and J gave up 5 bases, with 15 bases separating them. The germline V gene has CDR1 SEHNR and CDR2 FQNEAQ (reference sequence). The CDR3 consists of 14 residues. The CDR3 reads CASSTTQGWYGYTF. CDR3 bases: TGTGCCAGCAGCACAACTCAGGGGTGGTATGGCTACACCTTC.

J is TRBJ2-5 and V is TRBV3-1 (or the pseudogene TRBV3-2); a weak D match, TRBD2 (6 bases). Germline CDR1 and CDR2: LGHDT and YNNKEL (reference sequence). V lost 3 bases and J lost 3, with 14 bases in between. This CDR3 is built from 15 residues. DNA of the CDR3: TGTGCCAGCAGCCATGGGGCGGGGTACAAAGAGACCCAGTACTTC. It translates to CASSHGAGYKETQYF.

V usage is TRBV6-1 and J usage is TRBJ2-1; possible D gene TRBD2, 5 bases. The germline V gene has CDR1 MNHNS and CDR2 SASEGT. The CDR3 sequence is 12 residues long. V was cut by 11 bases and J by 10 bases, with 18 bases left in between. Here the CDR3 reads CAAGGLRDEQFF. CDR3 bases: TGTGCCGCAGGAGGACTGAGAGACGAGCAGTTCTTC.

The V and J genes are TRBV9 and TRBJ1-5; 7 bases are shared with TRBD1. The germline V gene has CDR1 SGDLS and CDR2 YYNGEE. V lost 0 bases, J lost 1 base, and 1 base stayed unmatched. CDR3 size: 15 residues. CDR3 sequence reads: CASSVAGGSNQPQHF. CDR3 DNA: TGTGCCAGCAGCGTAGCAGGGGGAAGCAATCAGCCCCAGCATTTT. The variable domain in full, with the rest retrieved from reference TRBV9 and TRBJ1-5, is DSGVTQTPKHLITATGQRVTLRCSPRSGDLSVYWYQQSLDQGLQFLIQYYNGEERAKGNILERFSAQQFPDLHSELNLSSLELGDSALYFCASSVAGGSNQPQHFGDGTRLSIL.

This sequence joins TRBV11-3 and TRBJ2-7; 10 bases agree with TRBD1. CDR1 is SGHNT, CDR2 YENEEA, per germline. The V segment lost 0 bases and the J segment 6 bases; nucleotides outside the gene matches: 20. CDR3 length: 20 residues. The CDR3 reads CASSLDFGTGDFSYLSEQYF. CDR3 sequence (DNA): TGTGCCAGCAGCTTAGATTTCGGGACAGGGGATTTTTCCTACTTGAGCGAGCAGTACTTC. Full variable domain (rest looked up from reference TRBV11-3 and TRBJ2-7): EAGVVQSPRYKIIEKKQPVAFWCNPISGHNTLYWYLQNLGQGPELLIRYENEEAVDDSQLPKDRFSAERLKGVDSTLKIQPAELGDSAVYLCASSLDFGTGDFSYLSEQYFGPGTRLTVT.

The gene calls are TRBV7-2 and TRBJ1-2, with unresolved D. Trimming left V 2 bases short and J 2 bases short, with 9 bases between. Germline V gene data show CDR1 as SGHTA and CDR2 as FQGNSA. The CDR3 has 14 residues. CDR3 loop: CASSLNYRNYGYTF. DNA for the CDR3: TGTGCCAGCAGCTTAAATTACCGAAACTATGGCTACACCTTC.